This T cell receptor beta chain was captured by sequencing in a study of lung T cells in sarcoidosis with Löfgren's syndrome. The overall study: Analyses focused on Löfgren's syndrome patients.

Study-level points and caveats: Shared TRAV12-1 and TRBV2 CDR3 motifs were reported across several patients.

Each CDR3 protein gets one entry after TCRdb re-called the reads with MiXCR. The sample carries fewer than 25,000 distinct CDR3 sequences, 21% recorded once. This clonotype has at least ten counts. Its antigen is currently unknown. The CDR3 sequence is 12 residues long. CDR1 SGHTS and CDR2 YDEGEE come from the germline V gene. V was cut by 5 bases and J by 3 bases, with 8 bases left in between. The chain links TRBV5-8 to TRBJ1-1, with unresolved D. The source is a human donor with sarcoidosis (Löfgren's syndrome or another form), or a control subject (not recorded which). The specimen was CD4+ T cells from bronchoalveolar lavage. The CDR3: CASSLLYTEAFF. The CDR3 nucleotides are TGTGCCAGCAGTCTGCTATACACTGAAGCTTTCTTT.